Presented here are 7 T cell receptor beta chains from one specimen sequenced in a study of early T cells in non-severe SARS-CoV-2 infection. TCRdb reprocessed the 5' RACE reads via MiXCR and lists one record per CDR3 protein. The sample yields around 50,000 distinct CDR3 sequences, roughly 5.3% seen once. Material: whole blood. The receptor source for this set is an adult who was a healthcare worker with PCR-confirmed SARS-CoV-2 infection or an uninfected control (not recorded which).

This clonotype was detected many times. In DNA form, the CDR3 reads TGTGCCAGCAGCTTGGGAAACCGGGACAGGGGACGGTATGGCTACACCTTC. It translates to CASSLGNRDRGRYGYTF. The chain carries TRBV5-6 and TRBJ1-2; 10 bases align to TRBD1. V was clipped by 0 bases and J by 5 bases; unmatched bases: 10. The germline V gene has CDR1 SGHDT and CDR2 YYEEEE. The CDR3 spans 17 residues.

This clonotype came up a few times. The chain carries TRBV12-5 and TRBJ2-5; maybe TRBD2 (5 bases). CDR3 length: 17 amino acids. Trimming removed 0 bases from V and 5 bases from J, with 19 bases in between. Germline V gene sequence: CDR1 LGHNT, CDR2 FRNRAP. The CDR3: CASGLVSGPGLRETQYF. The CDR3 DNA follows: TGTGCTAGTGGTTTGGTCTCTGGTCCGGGGTTACGGGAGACCCAGTACTTC.

This clonotype was recorded many times. This chain joins TRBV20-1 and TRBJ1-5; D remains unclear. Germline values: CDR1 DFQATT, CDR2 SNEGSKA (reference sequence). The germline V and J ends were trimmed by 0 bases and 6 bases, with 9 bases remaining between them. The CDR3 extends over 13 amino acids. CDR3 bases: TGCAGTGCTAGAGATTACGGCGGTCAGCCCCAGCATTTT. Translating gives CSARDYGGQPQHF.

The chain combines TRBV12-3 or TRBV12-4 with TRBJ2-1; D is unclear. The CDR3 spans 13 residues. Trimming left V 2 bases short and J 9 bases short, with 11 bases between. CDR3 protein: CASSLRARREQFF. Written as DNA, the CDR3 is TGTGCCAGCAGTTTAAGGGCTAGACGTGAGCAGTTCTTC.

This clonotype was seen more than once but under ten times. The chain combines TRBV7-9 with TRBJ2-3; 14 bases align to TRBD2. The CDR3 spans 19 residues. From germline, CDR1 is SEHNR and CDR2 FQNEAQ (reference sequence). V lost 0 bases and J lost 4; bases outside the gene matches: 9. CDR3 loop: CASSLATSGGARSADTQYF. Written as DNA, the CDR3 is TGTGCCAGCAGCTTAGCGACTAGCGGGGGGGCCAGAAGCGCAGATACGCAGTATTTT. Based on the CDR3 plus reference TRBV7-9 and TRBJ2-3, the full variable domain is DTGVSQNPRHKITKRGQNVTFRCDPISEHNRLYWYRQTLGQGPEFLTYFQNEAQLEKSRLLSDRFSAERPKGSFSTLEIQRTEQGDSAMYLCASSLATSGGARSADTQYFGPGTRLTVL.

This clonotype showed up many times. The chain links TRBV6-2 or TRBV6-3 to TRBJ2-7; 8 nucleotides agree with TRBD1. The CDR3 totals 15 residues. The germline V gene has CDR1 MNHEY and CDR2 SVGEGT. Trimming took 5 bases from V and 3 from J; bases not matched to a gene: 9. The CDR3 reads CASSDRTGFNYEQYF. As DNA, the CDR3 is TGTGCCAGCAGTGACCGGACAGGGTTTAACTACGAGCAGTACTTC.

This clonotype was counted at least ten times. The V call is TRBV10-3, the J call TRBJ2-1, with a possible D match to TRBD2 (5 bases). V was pared by 2 bases and J by 1 base, with 12 bases between. CDR1 is ENHRY, CDR2 SYGVKD, per germline. This CDR3 spans 16 amino acids. The CDR3 DNA is TGTGCCATCAGTGAGGCCAGACTACAATCCTACAATGAGCAGTTCTTC. Its translation is CAISEARLQSYNEQFF.